Below are 25 T cell receptor beta chains sequenced from a single sample in a study of T cell changes during pregnancy in multiple sclerosis. Using immunoSEQ multiplex PCR, the repertoire was profiled, and TCRdb retains in-frame clones only, with some absent. The sample lists 35,000 to 45,000 clones; roughly nine tenths were seen once. Material: peripheral blood, obtained before pregnancy. These receptors all stem from a female donor with multiple sclerosis, enrolled in a pregnancy study.

The CDR3 nucleotides read TGCAGCGTTGTCGGGCGGGCTCGCCATGAGCAGTTCTTC. Translating gives CSVVGRARHEQFF. The rearrangement uses TRBV29-1 and TRBJ2-1; D possibly corresponds to TRBD2 (5 bases). In germline, CDR1 is SQVTM, CDR2 ANQGSEA. The length of the CDR3 is 13 residues. Trimming took off 4 bases at V and 8 bases at J, with 15 bases between the two ends.

This clone appeared once. This sequence joins TRBV28 and TRBJ2-1; TRBD1 aligns across 7 bases. This CDR3 comprises 14 residues. The germline V gene has CDR1 MDHEN and CDR2 SYDVKM. Losses at the gene ends were 6 bases for V and 3 bases for J; bases not matched to a gene: 5. The CDR3 DNA follows: TGTGCCAGCAGGGGGGACAGAGTCTACAATGAGCAGTTCTTC. It is translated as CASRGDRVYNEQFF.

The V and J genes are TRBV6-6 and TRBJ2-5, with D perhaps matching TRBD2 (5 bases). The CDR3 spans 16 residues. The germline CDR1 and CDR2 sequences are MNHNY and SVGAGI (reference sequence). The V end lost 6 bases, the J end lost 5 bases, and 22 bases lay between the germline ends. The CDR3 region has the DNA TGTGCCAGCAGCCAAGGCGACCCAACTAGAAAGGAGACCCAGTACTTC. It yields the protein CASSQGDPTRKETQYF.

The V call is TRBV9, the J call TRBJ2-2; no definite D call. The V gene lost 0 bases and the J gene lost 2 bases, with 11 bases spanning the gap. Germline V gene data show CDR1 as SGDLS and CDR2 as YYNGEE. CDR3 length: 16 amino acids. The CDR3 is CASSVARSPNTGELFF. Here the CDR3 DNA reads TGTGCCAGCAGCGTAGCTAGATCGCCTAACACCGGGGAGCTGTTTTTT.

The rearrangement links TRBV29-1 to TRBJ1-2, with 10 bases lining up with TRBD1. V lost 4 bases to trimming and J lost 8 bases; unmatched junction nucleotides: 7. Germline loops: CDR1 SQVTM, CDR2 ANQGSEA. This CDR3 spans 13 amino acids. DNA for the CDR3: TGCAGCGTTGCTAAGACAGGGGGCGACGGCTACACCTTC. Protein product: CSVAKTGGDGYTF.

The V and J genes are TRBV10-3 and TRBJ2-7; 11 bases are shared with TRBD1. With V trimmed by 7 bases and J by 6 bases, 8 bases remained unmatched. Per the germline V gene, CDR1 is ENHRY and CDR2 is SYGVKD. The CDR3 consists of 14 residues. The CDR3 here is CAIKRDRGNGEQYF. CDR3 bases: TGTGCCATCAAAAGGGACAGGGGGAATGGCGAGCAGTACTTC.

The genes are TRBV28 and TRBJ2-2; 8 bases are a match to TRBD1. From germline, CDR1 is MDHEN and CDR2 SYDVKM. The CDR3 sequence is 15 residues long. With 3 bases clipped from V and 3 bases from J, the junction kept 3 bases outside the gene matches. The CDR3 spells CASSFDRGDTGELFF. Written as DNA, the CDR3 is TGTGCCAGCAGTTTTGACAGGGGCGACACCGGGGAGCTGTTTTTT.

The chain has TRBV29-1 and TRBJ2-3; D is perhaps TRBD2 (5 bases). The germline V gene has CDR1 SQVTM and CDR2 ANQGSEA. V lost 6 bases and J 3 bases, leaving 19 bases between the germline ends. This CDR3 region has 15 residues. The CDR3 protein is CSVARGSRETDTQYF. The CDR3 DNA is TGCAGCGTGGCCAGAGGGAGTAGGGAAACAGATACGCAGTATTTT.

The chain combines TRBV5-6 with TRBJ1-5, with 9 bases matching TRBD1. CDR3 length equals 15 residues. The J segment lost 1 base and the V segment lost 4 bases, leaving 3 bases of the junction unmatched. From germline, CDR1 is SGHDT and CDR2 YYEEEE. The DNA for the CDR3 is TGTGCCAGCAGCCCGGGACAGGGAAGCAATCAGCCCCAGCATTTT. This translates into CASSPGQGSNQPQHF.

The V gene is TRBV6-6, the J gene TRBJ2-2; 13 positions agree with TRBD2. Germline CDR1 and CDR2: MNHNY and SVGAGI (reference sequence). The CDR3 totals 16 residues. V gave up 2 bases and J gave up 8 bases; unmatched junction bases: 5. Written as DNA, the CDR3 is TGTGCCAGCAGTTACGGACTAGCGGGAGTTCCGGGGGAGCTGTTTTTT. As protein: CASSYGLAGVPGELFF.

This sequence joins TRBV29-1 and TRBJ1-1, with TRBD1 as a possible D gene (5 bases). The germline CDR1 and CDR2 sequences are SQVTM and ANQGSEA. With 6 bases removed from V and 7 bases from J, the gap between germline ends came to 12 bases. This CDR3 region has 11 residues. CDR3 amino acids: CSVGGVGEAFF. The CDR3 DNA reads TGCAGCGTAGGAGGGGTTGGTGAAGCTTTCTTT.

The chain couples TRBV5-1 to TRBJ1-2; 7 nucleotides line up with TRBD1. Germline CDR1 reads SGHRS; CDR2 reads YFSETQ. The CDR3 is made up of 14 amino acids. Trimming removed 0 bases from V and 4 bases from J; junction bases left unmatched: 3. The DNA of the CDR3 is TGCGCCAGCAGCTTGGGGGACAGAAGCTATGGCTACACCTTC. This encodes CASSLGDRSYGYTF.

This sequence joins TRBV30 and TRBJ2-7; D unresolved. This CDR3 has 14 residues. V lost 4 bases and J 5 bases, leaving 18 bases between the germline ends. The germline CDR1 and CDR2 sequences are GTSNPN and SVGIG (reference sequence). DNA of the CDR3: TGTGCCTGGATCAAACGCGGCTCTGGCCACGAGCAGTACTTC. This encodes CAWIKRGSGHEQYF. Filled out from reference TRBV30 and TRBJ2-7, the complete variable domain reads SQTIHQWPATLVQPVGSPLSLECTVEGTSNPNLYWYRQAAGRGLQLLFYSVGIGQISSEVPQNLSASRPQDRQFILSSKKLLLSDSGFYLCAWIKRGSGHEQYFGPGTRLTVT.

This chain joins TRBV4-1 and TRBJ1-4; D is perhaps TRBD1 (5 bases). V lost 0 bases, J lost 6 bases, and 14 bases lay in between. Germline CDR1 and CDR2: MGHRA and YSYEKL. This CDR3 has 16 residues. The CDR3, as DNA: TGCGCCAGCAGCCAAGAAGGGGCGGCAGGGTATGAAAAACTGTTTTTT. Translating gives CASSQEGAAGYEKLFF.

The rearrangement joins TRBV7-2 to TRBJ2-3, with D possibly being TRBD1 (6 bases). CDR1 SGHTA and CDR2 FQGNSA come from the germline V gene. V dropped 3 bases and J dropped 0 bases, with 13 bases sitting between them. The CDR3 extends over 16 amino acids. The CDR3 bases are TGTGCCAGCAGCTTTCTCGGGACATCTAGCACAGATACGCAGTATTTT. Encoded protein: CASSFLGTSSTDTQYF.

CDR3 sequence reads: CASSNWGVDREGFNEQFF. The DNA of the CDR3 is TGTGCCAGTAGTAACTGGGGGGTAGACAGGGAAGGATTCAATGAGCAGTTCTTC. The rearrangement links TRBV19 to TRBJ2-1, with a possible D match to TRBD1 (7 bases). The CDR3 contains 18 residues. CDR1 LNHDA and CDR2 SQIVND come from the germline V gene (reference sequence). The V end was cut by 4 bases, the J end by 6 bases, with 25 bases between.

The CDR3 loop is CASSTGQLQETQYF. CDR3 sequence (DNA): TGTGCCAGCAGTACAGGTCAACTCCAAGAGACCCAGTACTTC. The chain joins TRBV2 to TRBJ2-5; perhaps TRBD1 as D (5 bases). The CDR3 covers 14 residues. Trimming took 5 bases from V and 1 from J, leaving 11 bases between them. The germline gives CDR1 SNHLY, CDR2 FYNNEI.

This chain links TRBV19 with TRBJ1-4; TRBD1 matches at 8 bases. The CDR3 has 15 residues. Trimming at V came to 4 bases and at J to 8 bases, leaving 9 bases not matched to a gene. The germline V gene has CDR1 LNHDA and CDR2 SQIVND (reference sequence). The CDR3 here is CASSKLGTGQEKLFF. The DNA for the CDR3 is TGTGCCAGTAGTAAACTCGGGACAGGACAAGAAAAACTGTTTTTT.

The rearrangement uses TRBV6-4 and TRBJ2-7, with 8 bases matching TRBD2. CDR3 length: 21 amino acids. Looked up from germline, CDR1 is MRHNA and CDR2 is SNTAGT. The V and J ends lost 0 bases and 2 bases, in that order; junction bases with no gene match: 21. The CDR3: CASSDSIPQGRRGGTTYEQYF. The CDR3 coding sequence is TGTGCCAGCAGTGACTCGATCCCCCAAGGACGTCGGGGGGGAACTACCTACGAGCAGTACTTC.

The CDR3 protein is CAWSLGLAAPGETQYF. The CDR3 DNA reads TGTGCCTGGAGTCTCGGACTAGCGGCACCGGGAGAGACCCAGTACTTC. The chain recombines TRBV30 with TRBJ2-5, with TRBD2 matching over 10 bases. The CDR3 totals 16 residues. The trim removed 2 bases at V and 4 bases at J, leaving 10 bases unmatched. Germline V gives CDR1 GTSNPN, CDR2 SVGIG (reference sequence).

This clone occurred once. The chain is built from TRBV6-1 and TRBJ2-7; 10 nucleotides align to TRBD2. The CDR3 extends over 14 amino acids. V was pared by 6 bases and J by 5 bases, with 7 bases of the junction left unmatched. The germline CDR1 and CDR2 sequences are MNHNS and SASEGT. The CDR3 DNA is TGTGCCAGCAGCTCTACTAGCGGGAACGACGAGCAGTACTTC. It translates to CASSSTSGNDEQYF.

In its sample, this clone was seen once. This chain uses TRBV11-2 with TRBJ1-2; maybe TRBD1 (6 bases). The CDR3 length is 15 residues. With 0 bases removed from V and 6 bases from J, the gap between germline ends came to 14 bases. The germline CDR1 and CDR2 sequences are SGHAT and FQNNGV. The DNA of the CDR3 is TGTGCCAGCAGCTTAGATTCTTCAGGGGCCGATGGCTACACCTTC. Translation gives CASSLDSSGADGYTF.

A remark on this clone: One end of the junction varies from germline; a read error may be responsible. The gene calls are TRBV7-7 and TRBJ2-7; weak D call: TRBD2 (6 bases). This CDR3 is 13 amino acids long. The germline V gene has CDR1 SSHAT and CDR2 FNYEAQ (reference sequence). The CDR3, as DNA: TGTGCTAGCAGCCCCCGACTAGGCTACGAGCAGTACTTC. It encodes CASSPRLGYEQYF.

This clone is a singleton in its sample. The rearrangement joins TRBV30 to TRBJ2-7; D might be TRBD2 (5 bases). Germline V lookup: CDR1 GTSNPN, CDR2 SVGIG (reference sequence). Deletions cut 3 bases from V and 5 bases from J, with 14 bases between. There are 13 residues in the CDR3. The CDR3 DNA reads TGTGCCTGGAGCTCTCGCGCGGGCGACGAGCAGTACTTC. This gives the protein CAWSSRAGDEQYF.

The rearrangement links TRBV5-1 to TRBJ2-1, with D perhaps matching TRBD2 (5 bases). Trimming pared 5 bases from V and 9 bases from J, leaving 18 bases between. The CDR3 consists of 14 residues. Looked up from germline, CDR1 is SGHRS and CDR2 is YFSETQ. CDR3 bases: TGCGCCAGCAGGGGTGGTGCCTTAGCGCTTGAGCAGTTCTTC. Translated, it gives CASRGGALALEQFF.